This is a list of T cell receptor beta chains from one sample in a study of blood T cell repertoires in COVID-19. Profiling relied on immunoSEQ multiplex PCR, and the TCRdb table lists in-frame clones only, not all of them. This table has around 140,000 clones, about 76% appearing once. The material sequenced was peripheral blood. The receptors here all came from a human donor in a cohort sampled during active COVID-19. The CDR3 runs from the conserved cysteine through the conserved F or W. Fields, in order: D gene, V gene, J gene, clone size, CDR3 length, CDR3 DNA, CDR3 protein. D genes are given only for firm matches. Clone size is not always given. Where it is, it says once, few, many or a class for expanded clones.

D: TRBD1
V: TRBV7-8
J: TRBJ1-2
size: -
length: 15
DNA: TGTGCCAGCAGCGGCCGGGACAGGGGTAACTATGGCTACACCTTC
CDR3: CASSGRDRGNYGYTF

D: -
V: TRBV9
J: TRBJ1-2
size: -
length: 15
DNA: TGTGCCAGCAGCGTAGTGAAAGTAGGGGTAGCTGGCTACACCTTC
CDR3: CASSVVKVGVAGYTF

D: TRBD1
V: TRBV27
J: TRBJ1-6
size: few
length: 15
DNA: TGTGCCAGCAGTACTGGGACAGGGAATAATTCACCCCTCCACTTT
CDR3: CASSTGTGNNSPLHF

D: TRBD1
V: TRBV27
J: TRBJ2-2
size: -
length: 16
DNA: TGTGCCAGCAGTTCTACGGACAGGGGTAGGGCCGGGGAGCTGTTTTTT
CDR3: CASSSTDRGRAGELFF

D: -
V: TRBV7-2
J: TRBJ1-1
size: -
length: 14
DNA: TGTGCCAGCAGCTTGGACATACGGGAGGACATAACTTTCTTT
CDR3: CASSLDIREDITFF

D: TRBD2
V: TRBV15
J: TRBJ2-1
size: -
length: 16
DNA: TGTGCCACCAGCAGAGGGGCGGGAGGGCCCTCGGATGAGCAGTTCTTC
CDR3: CATSRGAGGPSDEQFF

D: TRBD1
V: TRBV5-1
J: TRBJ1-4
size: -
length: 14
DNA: TGCGCCAGCAGCTTGTTAGGGGGCGGTGAAAAACTGTTTTTT
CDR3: CASSLLGGGEKLFF

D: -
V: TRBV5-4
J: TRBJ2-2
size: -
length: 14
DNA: TGTGCCGGGACGCGGGACAGCAACACCGGGGAGCTGTTTTTT
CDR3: CAGTRDSNTGELFF

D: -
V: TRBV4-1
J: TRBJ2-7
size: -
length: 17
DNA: TGCGCCAGCAGCCAAGATTTTCGAGGGGGGGGTTCCTACGAGCAGTACTTC
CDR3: CASSQDFRGGGSYEQYF

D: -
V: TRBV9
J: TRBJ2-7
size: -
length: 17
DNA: TGTGCCAGCAGCGTAGTCCACCCTAGCGACCACACCTACGAGCAGTACTTC
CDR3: CASSVVHPSDHTYEQYF

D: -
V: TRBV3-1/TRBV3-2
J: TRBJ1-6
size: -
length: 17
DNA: TGTGCCAGCAGCCAACTATACAGGGTTCCGAATAATTCACCCCTCCACTTT
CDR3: CASSQLYRVPNNSPLHF

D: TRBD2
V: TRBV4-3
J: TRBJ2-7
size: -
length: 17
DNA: TGCGCCAGCAGCCAAGCTCCAGCGGGAGGCAGCTCCTACGAGCAGTACTTC
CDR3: CASSQAPAGGSSYEQYF

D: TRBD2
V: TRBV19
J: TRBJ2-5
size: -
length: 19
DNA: TGTGCCAGTAGTATGAAGATCGGAGGAGCGGGAGATATGTGGGAGACCCAGTACTTC
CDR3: CASSMKIGGAGDMWETQYF

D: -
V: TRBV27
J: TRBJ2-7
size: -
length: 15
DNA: TGTGCCAGCAGTTTAAAGCCCGCAGGGTACGGCGAGCAGTACTTC
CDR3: CASSLKPAGYGEQYF

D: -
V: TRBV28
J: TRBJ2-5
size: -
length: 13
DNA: TGTGCCAGCAGTCCTCGACTGAAAGAGACCCAGTACTTC
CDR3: CASSPRLKETQYF

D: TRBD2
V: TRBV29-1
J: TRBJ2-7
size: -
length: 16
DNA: TGCAGCGTTGGGGGACTAGCGGGGTTTAGCTCCTACGAGCAGTACTTC
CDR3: CSVGGLAGFSSYEQYF

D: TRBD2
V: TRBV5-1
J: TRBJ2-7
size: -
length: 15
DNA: TGCGCCAGCAGCTTGCGTCTAGCGGGAGTCTACGAGCAGTACTTC
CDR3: CASSLRLAGVYEQYF

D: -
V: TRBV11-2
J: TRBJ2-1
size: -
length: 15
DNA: TGTGCCAGCAGACCTCCGGGACTCGAAAACAATGAGCAGTTCTTC
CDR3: CASRPPGLENNEQFF

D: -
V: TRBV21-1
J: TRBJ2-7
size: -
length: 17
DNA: TGTGCCAGCAGCAAAGAGGGCCGACAGGGTGGGGCGTACGAGCAGTACTTC
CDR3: CASSKEGRQGGAYEQYF

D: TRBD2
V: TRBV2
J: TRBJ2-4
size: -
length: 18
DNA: TGTGCCAGCATGGGGTTAGCGGGAGGGTCACTAGCCAAAAACATTCAGTACTTC
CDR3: CASMGLAGGSLAKNIQYF

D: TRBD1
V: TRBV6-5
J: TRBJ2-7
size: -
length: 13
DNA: TGTGCCAAACCGACAGGGTTCACCTACGAGCAGTACTTC
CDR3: CAKPTGFTYEQYF

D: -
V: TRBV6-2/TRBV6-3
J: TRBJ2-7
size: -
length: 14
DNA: TGTGCCAGCAGTCCCACCCATGGGCCCTACGAGCAGTACTTC
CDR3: CASSPTHGPYEQYF

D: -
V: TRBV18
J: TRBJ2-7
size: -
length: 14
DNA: TGTGCCAGCTCTCCGAGACACAGGGAGGGAGAGCAGTACTTC
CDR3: CASSPRHREGEQYF

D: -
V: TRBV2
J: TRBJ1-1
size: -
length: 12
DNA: TGTGCCAGCCGCGATAGGAGGGCTGAAGCTTTCTTT
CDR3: CASRDRRAEAFF

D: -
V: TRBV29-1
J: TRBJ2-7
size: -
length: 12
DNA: TGCAGCGTTGTAGGGGGTGCATACGAGCAGTACTTC
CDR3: CSVVGGAYEQYF

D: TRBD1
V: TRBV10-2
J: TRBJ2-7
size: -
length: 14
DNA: TGCGCCAGCAGCGAGGACAGGCAAGTCTACGAGCAGTACTTC
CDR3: CASSEDRQVYEQYF

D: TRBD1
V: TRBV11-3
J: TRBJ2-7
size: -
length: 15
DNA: TGTGCCAGCAGCCAAGGACAGGGAAACTCCTACGAGCAGTACTTC
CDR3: CASSQGQGNSYEQYF

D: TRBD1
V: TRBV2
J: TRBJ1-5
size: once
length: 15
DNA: TGTGCCAGCAATAGGGACAGGGACTTCAATCAGCCCCAGCATTTT
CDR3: CASNRDRDFNQPQHF

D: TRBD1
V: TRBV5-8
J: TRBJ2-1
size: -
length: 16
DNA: TGTGCCAGCAGCTTGTCCAGGGGGCTAATCTACACTGAGCAGTTCTTC
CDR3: CASSLSRGLIYTEQFF

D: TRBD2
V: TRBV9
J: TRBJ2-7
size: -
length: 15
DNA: TGTGCCAGCAGCCGGGGGGGTAGCGGGAGTAACGAGCAGTACTTC
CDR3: CASSRGGSGSNEQYF

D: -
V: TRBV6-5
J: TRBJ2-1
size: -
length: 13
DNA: TGTGCCAGCAGACTCGGCTCCTACAATGAGCAGTTCTTC
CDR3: CASRLGSYNEQFF

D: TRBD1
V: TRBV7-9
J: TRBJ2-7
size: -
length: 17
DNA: TGTGCCAGCAGCCAACCAGACAGGGGCCCCAGCTCCTACGAGCAGTACTTC
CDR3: CASSQPDRGPSSYEQYF

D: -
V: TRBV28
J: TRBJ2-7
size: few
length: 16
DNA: TGTGCCAGCAACCGGGGTCCACAAATTGGCTCCTACGAGCAGTACTTC
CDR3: CASNRGPQIGSYEQYF

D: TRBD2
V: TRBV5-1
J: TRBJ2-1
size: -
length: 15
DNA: TGCGCCAGCAGCTTACTAGCGGGAGGTCCTAATGAGCAGTTCTTC
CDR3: CASSLLAGGPNEQFF

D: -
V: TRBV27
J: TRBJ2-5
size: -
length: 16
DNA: TGTGCCAGCAGTAATCCGGGCCCAAGGGGGGGGGAGACCCAGTACTTC
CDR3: CASSNPGPRGGETQYF

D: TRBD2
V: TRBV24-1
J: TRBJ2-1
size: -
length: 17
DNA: TGTGCCACCAGTGATTCTCTGCTAGCGGGAGGGCCAAATGAGCAGTTCTTC
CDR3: CATSDSLLAGGPNEQFF

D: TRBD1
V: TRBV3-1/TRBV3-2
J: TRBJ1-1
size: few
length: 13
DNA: TGTGCCAGCAGCCAGGGACAGGGGTCTGAAGCTTTCTTT
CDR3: CASSQGQGSEAFF

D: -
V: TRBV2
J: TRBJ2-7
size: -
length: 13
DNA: TGTGCCAGCCTAAAGAATGGGCCCTACGAGCAGTACTTC
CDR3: CASLKNGPYEQYF

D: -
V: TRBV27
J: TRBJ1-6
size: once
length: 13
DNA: TGTGCCAGCAGTGGGAACAGGGAAACACCCCTCCACTTT
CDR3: CASSGNRETPLHF

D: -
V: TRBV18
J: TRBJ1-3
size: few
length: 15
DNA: TGTGCCAGCTCTCCCACAGGGCCAGGAGGAAACACCATATATTTT
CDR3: CASSPTGPGGNTIYF

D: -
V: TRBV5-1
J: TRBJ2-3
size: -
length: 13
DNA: TGCGCCAGCAGCTTGGCTCTGTCAGATACGCAGTATTTT
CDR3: CASSLALSDTQYF

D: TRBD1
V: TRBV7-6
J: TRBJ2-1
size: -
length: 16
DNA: TGTGCCAGCAGCTTAACCGGGACAGGGGTCGACAATGAGCAGTTCTTC
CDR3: CASSLTGTGVDNEQFF

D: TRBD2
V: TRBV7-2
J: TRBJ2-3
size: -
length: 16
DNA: TGTGCCAGCAGTCGACTAGCGGCAACTAGCACAGATACGCAGTATTTT
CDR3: CASSRLAATSTDTQYF

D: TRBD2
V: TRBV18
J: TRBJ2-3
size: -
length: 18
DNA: TGTGCCAGCTCACCATTGAGGACTAGCGGGGCTAGCACAGATACGCAGTATTTT
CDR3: CASSPLRTSGASTDTQYF

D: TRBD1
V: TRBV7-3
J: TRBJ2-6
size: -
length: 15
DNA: TGTGCCAGCAGCCGACAGGGGGCTGGGGCCAACGTCCTGACTTTC
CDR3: CASSRQGAGANVLTF

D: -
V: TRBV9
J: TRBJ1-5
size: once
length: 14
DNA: TGTGCCAGCAGCGTAGGGCGGAGCAATCAGCCCCAGCATTTT
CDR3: CASSVGRSNQPQHF

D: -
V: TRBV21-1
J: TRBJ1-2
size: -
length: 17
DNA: TGTGCCAGCAGCAAAAGACCCCGACAGGGGGCTAACTATGGCTACACCTTC
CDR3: CASSKRPRQGANYGYTF

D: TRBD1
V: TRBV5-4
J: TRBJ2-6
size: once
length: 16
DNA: TGTGCCAGCAGCTTGGACAGGGGATTTGGGGCCAACGTCCTGACTTTC
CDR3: CASSLDRGFGANVLTF

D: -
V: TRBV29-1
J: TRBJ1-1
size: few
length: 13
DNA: TGCAGCGTTGAAGCTTGGCAGAACACTGAAGCTTTCTTT
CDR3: CSVEAWQNTEAFF

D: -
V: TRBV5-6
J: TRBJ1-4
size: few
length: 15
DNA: TGTGCCAGCAGCTTCCCGACAGCAACTAATGAAAAACTGTTTTTT
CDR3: CASSFPTATNEKLFF

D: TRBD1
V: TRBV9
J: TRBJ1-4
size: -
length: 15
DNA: TGTGCCAGCAGCTTCGGACAGGGGAGTAATGAAAAACTGTTTTTT
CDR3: CASSFGQGSNEKLFF

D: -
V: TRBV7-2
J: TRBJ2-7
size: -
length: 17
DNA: TGTGCCAGCAGCTTGGTCATTTCTCTTAGTAGCTCCTACGAGCAGTACTTC
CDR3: CASSLVISLSSSYEQYF

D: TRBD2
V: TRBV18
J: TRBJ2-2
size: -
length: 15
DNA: TGTGCCAGCCAGCGGGGAGCCGGTTCAGCCGGGGAGCTGTTTTTT
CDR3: CASQRGAGSAGELFF